This TCR beta chain appears in the sequencing data of a study of T-cell reconstitution after alpha-beta-depleted transplantation in children. Findings of the study overall: It was surviving recipient T cells and thymic progenitors that gave some patients high TCRbeta diversity at day 60. By one year post-transplant, T-cell counts and diversity largely arose from T cells that were newly produced.

This clonotype was detected only a few times. Its specificity is not known. Researchers prepared the TCRbeta library using unique molecular identifiers, the study reports. TCRdb passed the PCR reads through MiXCR, listing each CDR3 protein once. The data show a few hundred thousand distinct CDR3 sequences, 25% to 30% seen once. This specimen was PBMCs, taken before TCRalphabeta/CD19-depleted stem cell transplant. The sequence derives from a boy younger than two with Wiskott-Aldrich syndrome, due to receive a stem cell transplant.

DNA for the CDR3: TGTGCCATCAGCGCAGGGACAGGGAGTCAGTTAAGGCAGTTCTTC. Protein sequence: CAISAGTGSQLRQFF. The chain uses TRBV10-3 and TRBJ2-1; 9 nucleotides align to TRBD1. Germline CDR1 and CDR2: ENHRY and SYGVKD. Trimming removed 6 bases from V and 12 bases from J; junction bases left unmatched: 15. CDR3 length equals 15 residues.